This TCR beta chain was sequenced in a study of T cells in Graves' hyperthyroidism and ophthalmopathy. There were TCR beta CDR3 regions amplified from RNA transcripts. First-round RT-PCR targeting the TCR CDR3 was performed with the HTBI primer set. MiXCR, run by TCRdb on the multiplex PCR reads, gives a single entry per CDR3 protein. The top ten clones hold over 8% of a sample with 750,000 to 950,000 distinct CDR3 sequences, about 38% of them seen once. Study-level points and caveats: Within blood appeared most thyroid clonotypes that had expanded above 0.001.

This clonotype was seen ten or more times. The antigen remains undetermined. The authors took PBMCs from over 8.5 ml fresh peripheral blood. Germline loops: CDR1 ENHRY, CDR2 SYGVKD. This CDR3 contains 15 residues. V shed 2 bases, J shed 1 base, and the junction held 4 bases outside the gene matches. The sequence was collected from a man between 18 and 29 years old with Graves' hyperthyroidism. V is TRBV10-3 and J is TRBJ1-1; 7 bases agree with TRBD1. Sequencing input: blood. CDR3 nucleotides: TGTGCCATCAGTGAGCCGGGGACAGCGAACACTGAAGCTTTCTTT. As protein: CAISEPGTANTEAFF.